These T cell receptor beta chains were read from a single sample in a study of T-cell reconstitution after alpha-beta-depleted transplantation in children. TCRdb recomputed calls from the PCR reads with MiXCR, one row per CDR3 protein. This table has 530,000 or so distinct CDR3 sequences, over 25% appearing once. The starting material was PBMCs, obtained before TCRalphabeta/CD19-depleted stem cell transplant. Receptor source: a boy under three years old with Wiskott-Aldrich syndrome, due to receive a stem cell transplant. CDR3s include the opening cysteine and the closing phenylalanine or tryptophan. The D gene is left open where the match is weak. Size values are once, few and many counts, or a class for expanded clones, and some rows have none.

>TRBV4-1|.|few|TRBJ2-1
CASSQFMEQFF
TGCGCCAGCAGCCAGTTCATGGAGCAGTTCTTC
>TRBV24-1|TRBD1|few|TRBJ2-3
CATSDPQGMGADTQYF
TGTGCCACCAGTGATCCACAGGGGATGGGCGCAGATACGCAGTATTTT
>TRBV5-8|TRBD1|few|TRBJ2-1
CASSPRGGDRVYEQFF
TGTGCCAGCAGCCCGCGGGGAGGGGACAGGGTATATGAGCAGTTCTTC
>TRBV11-2|.|.|TRBJ2-2
CASSLVQGTNTGELFF
TGTGCCAGCAGCTTAGTACAGGGAACGAACACCGGGGAGCTGTTTTTT
>TRBV7-9|TRBD1|.|TRBJ1-2
CASSYGTDYGYTF
TGTGCCAGCAGCTACGGGACAGATTATGGCTACACCTTC
>TRBV5-1|TRBD2|.|TRBJ2-2
CASSLAAGDDGELFF
TGCGCCAGCAGCTTGGCGGCGGGAGATGACGGGGAGCTGTTTTTT
>TRBV10-3|.|few|TRBJ2-5
CAISEYGSQETQYF
TGTGCCATCAGTGAGTACGGTTCTCAAGAGACCCAGTACTTC
>TRBV5-6|.|few|TRBJ2-3
CASSLGGTGDTQYF
TGTGCCAGCAGCTTGGGGGGTACCGGAGATACGCAGTATTTT
>TRBV5-6|.|.|TRBJ2-7
CASSTGTRDYEQYF
TGTGCCAGCAGCACCGGGACTCGCGACTACGAGCAGTACTTC
>TRBV7-9|.|.|TRBJ2-5
CASSLGKTEQETQYF
TGTGCCAGCAGCTTAGGCAAGACAGAACAAGAGACCCAGTACTTC
>TRBV5-1|TRBD1|few|TRBJ2-7
CASSFGQGLEQYF
TGCGCCAGCAGCTTCGGACAGGGGTTGGAGCAGTACTTC
>TRBV5-1|.|.|TRBJ2-5
CASSLNPGSQETQYF
TGCGCCAGCAGCTTGAACCCAGGGAGTCAAGAGACCCAGTACTTC
>TRBV5-1|.|.|TRBJ2-1
CASSLGGNPYNEQFF
TGCGCCAGCAGCTTGGGCGGGAACCCCTACAATGAGCAGTTCTTC
>TRBV7-2|.|few|TRBJ1-1
CASSRGGMNTEAFF
TGTGCCAGCAGCCGAGGAGGAATGAACACTGAAGCTTTCTTT
>TRBV7-2|.|.|TRBJ2-3
CASSKGRVRHTDTQYF
TGTGCCAGCAGCAAAGGCCGCGTCCGCCACACAGATACGCAGTATTTT
>TRBV28|TRBD1|.|TRBJ1-4
CASSQGQAPEKLFF
TGTGCCAGCAGCCAGGGACAGGCACCAGAAAAACTGTTTTTT
>TRBV7-2|.|few|TRBJ2-1
CASGKLTSNEQFF
TGTGCCAGCGGGAAGCTTACCTCCAATGAGCAGTTCTTC
>TRBV20-1|TRBD1|few|TRBJ1-1
CSAKGGTGTGTMDFF
TGCAGTGCTAAGGGGGGGACCGGGACAGGGACAATGGATTTCTTT
>TRBV6-1|.|.|TRBJ2-4
CASSETLAKNIQYF
TGTGCCAGCAGTGAAACTCTAGCCAAAAACATTCAGTACTTC
>TRBV6-5|.|.|TRBJ1-2
CASSYVSGGLDGYTF
TGTGCCAGCAGTTACGTTTCAGGAGGGTTGGATGGCTACACCTTC
>TRBV3-1|TRBD2|.|TRBJ2-1
CASSQGAGGYNEQFF
TGTGCCAGCAGCCAAGGCGCGGGAGGATACAATGAGCAGTTCTTC
>TRBV6-2/TRBV6-3|TRBD2|.|TRBJ2-7
CASSWLAGAEQYF
TGTGCCAGCAGTTGGCTAGCGGGAGCCGAGCAGTACTTC
>TRBV5-1|.|few|TRBJ1-1
CASSIQGDAVTEAFF
TGCGCCAGCAGCATACAGGGAGACGCGGTTACTGAAGCTTTCTTT
>TRBV29-1|.|few|TRBJ2-1
CSVRGAWPYNEQFF
TGCAGCGTCCGAGGGGCGTGGCCCTACAATGAGCAGTTCTTC
>TRBV28|TRBD2|.|TRBJ2-7
CASSFGLATEQYF
TGTGCCAGCAGTTTCGGACTAGCTACCGAGCAGTACTTC
>TRBV29-1|TRBD2|.|TRBJ2-1
CSVAQPGLAGSEQFF
TGCAGCGTAGCCCAGCCGGGACTAGCGGGAAGTGAGCAGTTCTTC
>TRBV7-2|.|.|TRBJ2-4
CASSLGGVGLAKNIQYF
TGTGCCAGCAGCTTAGGGGGTGTCGGGTTAGCCAAAAACATTCAGTACTTC
>TRBV5-1|.|few|TRBJ2-3
CASGSSASTDTQYF
TGCGCCAGCGGTTCGTCGGCTAGCACAGATACGCAGTATTTT
>TRBV5-1|TRBD2|.|TRBJ2-7
CASSLAAGGYEQYF
TGCGCCAGCAGCTTGGCAGCGGGAGGGTACGAGCAGTACTTC
>TRBV12-3/TRBV12-4|.|.|TRBJ2-1
CASSFSQPNEQFF
TGTGCCAGCAGTTTCTCCCAACCGAATGAGCAGTTCTTC
>TRBV3-1|TRBD1|few|TRBJ1-4
CASSQDDRGNEKLFF
TGTGCCAGCAGCCAAGATGACAGGGGTAACGAAAAACTGTTTTTT
>TRBV29-1|TRBD2|few|TRBJ2-4
CSVGGTLAKNIQYF
TGCAGCGTCGGGGGGACGTTAGCCAAAAACATTCAGTACTTC